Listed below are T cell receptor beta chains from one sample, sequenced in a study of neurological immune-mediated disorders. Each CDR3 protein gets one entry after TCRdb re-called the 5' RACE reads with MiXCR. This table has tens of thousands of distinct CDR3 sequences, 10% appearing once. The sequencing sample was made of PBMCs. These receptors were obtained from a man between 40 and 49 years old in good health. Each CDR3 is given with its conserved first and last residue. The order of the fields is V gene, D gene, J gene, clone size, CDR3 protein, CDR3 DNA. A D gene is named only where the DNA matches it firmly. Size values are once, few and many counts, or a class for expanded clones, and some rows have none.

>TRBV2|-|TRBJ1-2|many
CASSEQGSYTF
TGTGCCAGCAGTGAACAAGGGAGCTACACCTTC
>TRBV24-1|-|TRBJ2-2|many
CATQGHPNTGELFF
TGTGCCACCCAGGGACATCCGAACACCGGGGAGCTGTTTTTT
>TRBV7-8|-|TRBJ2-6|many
CASSQQGSLSGANVLTF
TGTGCCAGCAGCCAACAGGGAAGCCTCTCTGGGGCCAACGTCCTGACTTTC
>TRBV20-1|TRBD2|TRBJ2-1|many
CSARSLAGGLYNEQFF
TGCAGTGCTAGGTCCCTAGCGGGGGGCCTCTACAATGAGCAGTTCTTC
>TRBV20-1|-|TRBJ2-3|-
CSASQADTQYF
TGCAGTGCTAGTCAAGCAGATACGCAGTATTTT
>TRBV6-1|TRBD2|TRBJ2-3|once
CASSEVSGALTDTQYF
TGTGCCAGCAGTGAAGTTAGCGGGGCCCTCACAGATACGCAGTATTTT
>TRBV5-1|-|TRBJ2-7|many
CASSLGDTPYEQYF
TGCGCCAGCAGCTTGGGGGACACCCCCTACGAGCAGTACTTC
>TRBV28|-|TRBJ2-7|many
CASSFPPPGSSYEQYF
TGTGCCAGCAGTTTTCCCCCGCCAGGGAGCTCCTACGAGCAGTACTTC
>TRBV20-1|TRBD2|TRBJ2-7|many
CSARDLGLAGGSSYEQYF
TGCAGTGCTAGAGATTTGGGACTAGCGGGAGGGAGCTCCTACGAGCAGTACTTC
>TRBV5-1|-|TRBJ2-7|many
CASSYTGTGGHEQYF
TGCGCCAGCAGTTATACCGGGACGGGGGGCCACGAGCAGTACTTC
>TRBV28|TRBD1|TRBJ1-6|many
CASRIQGNTLHF
TGTGCCAGCAGGATACAGGGGAACACCCTCCACTTT
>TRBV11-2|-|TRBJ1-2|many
CASSPSTGGSYGYTF
TGTGCCAGCAGCCCCTCGACGGGGGGCAGCTATGGCTACACCTTC
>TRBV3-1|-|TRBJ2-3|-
CASSPVSGSPLDTQYF
TGTGCCAGCAGCCCGGTGAGCGGGTCCCCATTGGATACGCAGTATTTT
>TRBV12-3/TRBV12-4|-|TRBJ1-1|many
CASSLNGWNTEAFF
TGTGCCAGCAGTTTAAATGGGTGGAACACTGAAGCTTTCTTT
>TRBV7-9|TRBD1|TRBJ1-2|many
CASSQDRRFVELRYTF
TGTGCCAGCAGCCAGGACAGGCGATTCGTCGAGTTGCGCTACACCTTC
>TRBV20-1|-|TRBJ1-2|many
CSAVGTSYGYTF
TGCAGTGCCGTGGGGACTTCCTATGGCTACACCTTC
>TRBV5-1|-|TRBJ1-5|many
CASSSGDGASDGQPQHF
TGCGCCAGCAGCTCGGGCGACGGGGCCTCCGATGGACAGCCCCAGCATTTT
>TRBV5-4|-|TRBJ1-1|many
CASSPYTGPTEAFF
TGTGCCAGCAGTCCCTACACAGGGCCCACTGAAGCTTTCTTT
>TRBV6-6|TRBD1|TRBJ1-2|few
CASSNTGGQDNYGYTF
TGTGCCAGCAGTAATACGGGCGGACAGGACAACTATGGCTACACCTTC
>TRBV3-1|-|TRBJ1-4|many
CASSLTGSAEKLFF
TGTGCCAGCAGCCTTACAGGGTCAGCTGAAAAACTGTTTTTT
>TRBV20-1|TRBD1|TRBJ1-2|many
CSARTDGTGERGYTF
TGCAGTGCTAGAACCGACGGGACAGGGGAAAGAGGCTACACCTTC
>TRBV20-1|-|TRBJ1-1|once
CSARDVGGYVAFF
TGCAGTGCTAGAGACGTAGGAGGTTATGTGGCTTTCTTT
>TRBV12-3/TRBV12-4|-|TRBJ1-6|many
CASSLGDGPSSYNSPLHF
TGTGCCAGCAGTTTAGGAGACGGTCCAAGCTCCTATAATTCACCCCTCCACTTT
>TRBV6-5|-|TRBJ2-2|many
CASSYSVGGDPAGELFF
TGTGCCAGCAGTTACTCTGTCGGGGGAGACCCAGCCGGGGAGCTGTTTTTT
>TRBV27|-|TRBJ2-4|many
CASSLQGYLAKNIQYF
TGTGCCAGCAGTCTCCAGGGGTATCTAGCCAAAAACATTCAGTACTTC
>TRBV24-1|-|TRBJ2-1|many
CATSDPRTAYNEQFF
TGTGCCACCAGTGATCCGCGGACAGCTTACAATGAGCAGTTCTTC
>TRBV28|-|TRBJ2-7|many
CASSLTVSLFNEQYF
TGTGCCAGCAGTCTGACGGTCTCGCTCTTCAACGAGCAGTACTTC
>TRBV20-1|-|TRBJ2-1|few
CSARDQVSYNEQFF
TGCAGTGCTAGAGATCAGGTCTCCTACAATGAGCAGTTCTTC
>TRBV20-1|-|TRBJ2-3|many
CSARGGGGSTDTQYF
TGCAGTGCTAGAGGGGGGGGCGGAAGCACAGATACGCAGTATTTT
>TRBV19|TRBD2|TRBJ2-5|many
CASSPWTSGIAETQYF
TGTGCCAGTAGTCCGTGGACTAGCGGGATTGCGGAGACCCAGTACTTC
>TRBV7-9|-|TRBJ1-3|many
CASSLMTNTIYF
TGTGCCAGCAGCTTGATGACAAACACCATATATTTT
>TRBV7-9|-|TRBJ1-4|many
CASNPLGSTYEKLFF
TGTGCCAGCAACCCGTTGGGCAGTACCTATGAAAAACTGTTTTTT
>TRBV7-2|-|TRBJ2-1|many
CASSSYWVGEQFF
TGTGCCAGCAGCTCCTATTGGGTTGGTGAGCAGTTCTTC
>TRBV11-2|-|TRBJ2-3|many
CASSSRGGTDTQYF
TGTGCCAGCAGCTCTAGGGGGGGCACAGATACGCAGTATTTT
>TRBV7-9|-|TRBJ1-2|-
CASSLGAPGFGARDYGYTF
TGTGCCAGCAGCTTAGGGGCGCCAGGTTTTGGGGCTCGGGACTATGGCTACACCTTC
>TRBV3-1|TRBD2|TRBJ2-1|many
CATGTSANNEQFF
TGTGCCACTGGGACTAGCGCGAACAATGAGCAGTTCTTC
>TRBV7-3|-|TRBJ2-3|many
CASSPSGLILPTDTQYF
TGTGCCAGCAGCCCCTCTGGACTGATCCTCCCCACAGATACGCAGTATTTT
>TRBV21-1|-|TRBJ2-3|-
CASSKGGGGEMNTQYF
TGTGCCAGCAGCAAAGGAGGAGGGGGGGAAATGAATACGCAGTATTTT
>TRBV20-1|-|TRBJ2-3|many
CSARIPLDTQYF
TGCAGTGCTAGAATTCCGTTAGATACGCAGTATTTT
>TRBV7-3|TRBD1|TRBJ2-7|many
CASSHTGTGAEQYF
TGTGCCAGCAGCCATACCGGGACAGGGGCCGAGCAGTACTTC
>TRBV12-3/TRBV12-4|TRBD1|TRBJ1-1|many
CASSRTGAGTEAFF
TGTGCCAGCAGCCGGACAGGGGCAGGAACTGAAGCTTTCTTT
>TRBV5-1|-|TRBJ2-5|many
CASSSLRGAEETQYF
TGCGCCAGCAGCTCCCTCCGGGGGGCGGAAGAGACCCAGTACTTC
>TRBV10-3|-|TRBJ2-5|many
CATKFGGGGQETQYF
TGTGCCACCAAGTTTGGGGGAGGAGGTCAAGAGACCCAGTACTTC
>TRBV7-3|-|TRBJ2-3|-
CASSLRGLSDTQYF
TGTGCCAGCAGCCTACGGGGTTTGTCAGATACGCAGTATTTT
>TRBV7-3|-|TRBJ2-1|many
CASSLTLNNEQFF
TGTGCCAGCAGCTTAACCCTGAACAATGAGCAGTTCTTC
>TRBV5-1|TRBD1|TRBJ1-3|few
CASSSGTATGNTIYF
TGCGCCAGCAGCTCTGGGACAGCGACTGGAAACACCATATATTTT
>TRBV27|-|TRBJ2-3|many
CASSSSADTQYF
TGTGCCAGCAGTAGCAGCGCAGATACGCAGTATTTT
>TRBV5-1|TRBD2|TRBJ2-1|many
CASSLGTSDEQFF
TGCGCCAGCAGCTTAGGGACTAGCGATGAGCAGTTCTTC
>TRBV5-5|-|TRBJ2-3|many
CASSLENRGRSSTDTQYF
TGTGCCAGCAGCTTGGAAAACCGGGGCCGGAGTTCGACAGATACGCAGTATTTT
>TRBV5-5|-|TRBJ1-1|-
CASRLCGMNTEAFF
TGTGCCAGCAGGTTGTGCGGCATGAACACTGAAGCTTTCTTT
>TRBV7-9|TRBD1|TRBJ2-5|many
CASSPGTGLQETQYF
TGTGCCAGCAGCCCCGGGACAGGACTTCAGGAGACCCAGTACTTC
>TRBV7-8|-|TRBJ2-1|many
CASSLDHSYNEQFF
TGTGCCAGCAGCTTAGACCACTCCTACAATGAGCAGTTCTTC
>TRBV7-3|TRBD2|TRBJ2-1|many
CASRTSGDPEQFF
TGTGCCAGCAGGACTAGCGGGGACCCTGAGCAGTTCTTC
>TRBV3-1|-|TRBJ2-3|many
CASSQDAAYTDTQYF
TGTGCCAGCAGCCAAGATGCGGCCTACACAGATACGCAGTATTTT
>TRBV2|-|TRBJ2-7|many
CASKLNQLYEQYF
TGTGCCAGCAAACTCAACCAGCTCTACGAGCAGTACTTC
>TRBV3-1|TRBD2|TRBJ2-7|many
CASSRGLAGVYEQYF
TGTGCCAGCAGCCGAGGCCTGGCGGGAGTCTACGAGCAGTACTTC
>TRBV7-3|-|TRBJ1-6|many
CASSSAEGTSPLHF
TGTGCCAGCAGCTCCGCGGAAGGAACTTCACCCCTCCACTTT
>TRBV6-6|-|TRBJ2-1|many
CASSRTRGSYNEQFF
TGTGCCAGCAGCCGCACTAGGGGGTCCTACAATGAGCAGTTCTTC
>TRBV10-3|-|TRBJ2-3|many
CAISESTLGLANTDTQYF
TGTGCCATCAGTGAGTCGACTCTAGGACTGGCTAACACAGATACGCAGTATTTT
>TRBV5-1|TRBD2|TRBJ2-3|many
CASSPSGLSDTQYF
TGCGCCAGCAGCCCTAGCGGGCTCTCAGATACGCAGTATTTT